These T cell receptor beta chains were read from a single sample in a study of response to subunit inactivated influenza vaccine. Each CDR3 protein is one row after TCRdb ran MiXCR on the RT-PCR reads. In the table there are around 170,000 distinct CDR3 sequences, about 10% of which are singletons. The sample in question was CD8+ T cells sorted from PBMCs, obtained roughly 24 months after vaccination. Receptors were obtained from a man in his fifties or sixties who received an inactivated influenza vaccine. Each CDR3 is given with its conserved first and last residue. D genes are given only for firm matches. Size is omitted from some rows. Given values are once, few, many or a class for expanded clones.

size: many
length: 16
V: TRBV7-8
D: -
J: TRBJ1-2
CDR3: CASSLARLPSNYGYTF
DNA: TGTGCCAGCAGCTTAGCCAGGCTACCCTCTAACTATGGCTACACCTTC

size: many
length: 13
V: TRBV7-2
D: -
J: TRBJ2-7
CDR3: CASSFSGPTEQYF
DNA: TGTGCCAGCAGCTTTTCCGGCCCAACCGAGCAGTACTTC

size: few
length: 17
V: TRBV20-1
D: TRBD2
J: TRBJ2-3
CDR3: CSARDSGLAAMPDTQYF
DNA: TGCAGTGCTAGAGATAGTGGACTAGCGGCCATGCCAGATACGCAGTATTTT

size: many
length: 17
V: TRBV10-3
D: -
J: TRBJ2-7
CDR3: CAISEGLGAGDTYEQYF
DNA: TGTGCCATCAGTGAAGGACTTGGGGCAGGGGATACCTACGAGCAGTACTTC

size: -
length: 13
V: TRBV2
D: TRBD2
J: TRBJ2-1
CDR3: CASTGTSANEQFF
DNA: TGTGCCAGCACCGGGACTAGCGCTAATGAGCAGTTCTTC

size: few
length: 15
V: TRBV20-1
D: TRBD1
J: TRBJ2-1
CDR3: CSARVWTGGANEQFF
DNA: TGCAGTGCTAGAGTGTGGACAGGGGGGGCCAATGAGCAGTTCTTC

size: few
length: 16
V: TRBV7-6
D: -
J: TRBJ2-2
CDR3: CASSLYRQGRSGELFF
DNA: TGTGCCAGCAGCTTATACCGCCAGGGTAGATCCGGGGAGCTGTTTTTT

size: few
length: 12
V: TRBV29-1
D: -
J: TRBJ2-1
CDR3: CSVWGHYNEQFF
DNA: TGCAGCGTTTGGGGGCATTACAATGAGCAGTTCTTC

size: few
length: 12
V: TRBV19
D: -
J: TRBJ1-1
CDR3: CASREGVTEAFF
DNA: TGTGCCAGTAGGGAGGGAGTAACTGAAGCTTTCTTT

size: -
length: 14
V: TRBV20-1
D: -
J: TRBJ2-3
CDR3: CSASLQDFGDTQYF
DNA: TGCAGTGCTAGTTTACAGGATTTTGGAGATACGCAGTATTTT

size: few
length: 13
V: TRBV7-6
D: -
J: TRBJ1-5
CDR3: CASSKGVEQPQHF
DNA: TGTGCCAGCAGCAAGGGGGTCGAGCAGCCCCAGCATTTT

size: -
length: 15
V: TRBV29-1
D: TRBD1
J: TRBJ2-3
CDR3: CSVDVQGVGTDTQYF
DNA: TGCAGCGTTGATGTCCAGGGGGTCGGCACAGATACGCAGTATTTT

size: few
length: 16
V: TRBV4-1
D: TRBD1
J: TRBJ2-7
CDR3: CASSQDTRTGPTRQYF
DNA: TGCGCCAGCAGCCAAGATACAAGGACAGGGCCCACTAGGCAGTACTTC

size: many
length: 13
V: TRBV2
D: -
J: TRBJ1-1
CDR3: CASSEEVNTEAFF
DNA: TGTGCCAGCAGTGAAGAAGTTAACACTGAAGCTTTCTTT

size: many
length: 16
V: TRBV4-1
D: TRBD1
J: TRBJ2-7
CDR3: CASSQGTGSYYYEQYF
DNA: TGCGCCAGCAGCCAAGGGACAGGGAGCTACTACTACGAGCAGTACTTC

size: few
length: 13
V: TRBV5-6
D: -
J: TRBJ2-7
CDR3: CASSLGTAIGQYF
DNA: TGTGCCAGCAGCTTGGGGACAGCCATCGGGCAGTACTTC

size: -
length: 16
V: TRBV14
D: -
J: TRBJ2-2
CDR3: CASSQEWEPNTGELFF
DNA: TGTGCCAGCAGCCAAGAGTGGGAGCCGAACACCGGGGAGCTGTTTTTT

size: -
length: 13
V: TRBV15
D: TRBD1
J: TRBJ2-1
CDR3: CATSRDSGGEQFF
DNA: TGTGCCACCAGCAGAGATTCAGGGGGTGAGCAGTTCTTC

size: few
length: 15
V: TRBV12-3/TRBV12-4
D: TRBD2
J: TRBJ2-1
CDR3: CASVRSGGSYYEQFF
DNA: TGTGCCAGCGTCCGGAGCGGGGGGTCCTATTATGAGCAGTTCTTC

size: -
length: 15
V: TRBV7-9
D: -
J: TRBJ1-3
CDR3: CASSLPRGSGNTIYF
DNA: TGTGCCAGCAGCTTACCCCGGGGCTCTGGAAACACCATATATTTT

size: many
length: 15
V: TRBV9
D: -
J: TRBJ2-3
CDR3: CASSVGGGSTDTQYF
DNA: TGTGCCAGCAGCGTAGGAGGGGGGAGCACAGATACGCAGTATTTT

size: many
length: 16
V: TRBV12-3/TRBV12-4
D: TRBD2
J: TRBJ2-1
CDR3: CASSLARGGPYNEQFF
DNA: TGTGCCAGCAGTTTAGCGCGGGGGGGCCCCTACAATGAGCAGTTCTTC

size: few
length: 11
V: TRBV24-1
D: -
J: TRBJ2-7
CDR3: CATSDSGFQYF
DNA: TGTGCCACCAGTGATTCCGGGTTTCAGTACTTC

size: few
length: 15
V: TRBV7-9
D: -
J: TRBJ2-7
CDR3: CASSLSSVLYYEQYF
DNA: TGTGCCAGCAGCTTAAGCTCAGTTTTATACTACGAGCAGTACTTC

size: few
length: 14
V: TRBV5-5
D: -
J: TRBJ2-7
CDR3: CASSLDRVWYEQYF
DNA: TGTGCCAGCAGCTTGGACAGGGTTTGGTACGAGCAGTACTTC

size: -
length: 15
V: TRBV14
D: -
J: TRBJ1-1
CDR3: CASSQDAQLDTEAFF
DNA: TGTGCCAGCAGCCAAGATGCTCAGCTGGACACTGAAGCTTTCTTT

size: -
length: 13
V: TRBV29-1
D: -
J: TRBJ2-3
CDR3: CSAEGRLTDTQYF
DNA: TGCAGCGCCGAAGGCAGACTCACAGATACGCAGTATTTT

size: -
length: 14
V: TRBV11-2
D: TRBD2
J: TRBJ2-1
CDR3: CASRAGGPGNEQFF
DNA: TGTGCCAGTAGAGCGGGAGGGCCGGGCAATGAGCAGTTCTTC

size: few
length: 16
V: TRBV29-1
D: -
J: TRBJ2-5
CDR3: CSVPAPGRGFQETQYF
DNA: TGCAGCGTGCCAGCGCCGGGACGGGGGTTCCAAGAGACCCAGTACTTC

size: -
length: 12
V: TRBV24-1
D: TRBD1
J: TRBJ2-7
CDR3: CATGDSLDEQYF
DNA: TGTGCCACCGGGGACAGTCTAGACGAGCAGTACTTC

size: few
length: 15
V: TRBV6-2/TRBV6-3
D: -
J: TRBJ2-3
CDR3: CASTLTLVSTDTQYF
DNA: TGTGCCAGCACCCTAACCCTAGTTAGCACAGATACGCAGTATTTT

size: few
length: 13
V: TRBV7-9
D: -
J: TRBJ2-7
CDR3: CASRPDTSYEQYF
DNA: TGTGCCAGCAGGCCGGACACCTCCTACGAGCAGTACTTC

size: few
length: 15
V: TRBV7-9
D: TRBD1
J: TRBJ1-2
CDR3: CASSKGLGTGYGYTF
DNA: TGTGCCAGCAGCAAAGGCCTCGGGACAGGGTATGGCTACACCTTC

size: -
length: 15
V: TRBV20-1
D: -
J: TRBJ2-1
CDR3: CSARDLEGLYNEQFF
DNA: TGCAGTGCTAGAGATCTGGAGGGACTCTACAATGAGCAGTTCTTC

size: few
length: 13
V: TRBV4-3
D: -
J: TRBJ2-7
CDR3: CASSQLQGHEQYF
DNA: TGCGCCAGCAGCCAACTTCAGGGACACGAGCAGTACTTC

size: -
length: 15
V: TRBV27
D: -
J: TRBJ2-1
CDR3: CASSLSPGSYNEQFF
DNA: TGTGCCAGCAGTTTATCCCCTGGGTCCTACAATGAGCAGTTCTTC

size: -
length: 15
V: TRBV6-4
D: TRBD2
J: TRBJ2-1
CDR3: CASSEVTSGIDEQFF
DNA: TGTGCCAGCAGTGAAGTGACTAGCGGGATCGATGAGCAGTTCTTC

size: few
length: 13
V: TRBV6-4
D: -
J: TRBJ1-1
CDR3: CASSDSENTEAFF
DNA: TGTGCCAGCAGTGACTCGGAGAACACTGAAGCTTTCTTT

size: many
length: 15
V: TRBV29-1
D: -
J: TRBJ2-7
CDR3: CSVEYRHLSSYEQYF
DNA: TGCAGCGTTGAATATAGACACCTGAGCTCCTACGAGCAGTACTTC

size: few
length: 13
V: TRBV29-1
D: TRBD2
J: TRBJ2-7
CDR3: CSVASGSYGEQYF
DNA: TGCAGCGTTGCCAGCGGGAGTTATGGCGAGCAGTACTTC

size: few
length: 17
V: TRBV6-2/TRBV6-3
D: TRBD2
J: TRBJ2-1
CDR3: CASSSGLADYSYNEQFF
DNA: TGTGCCAGCAGTTCCGGACTAGCGGATTACTCCTACAATGAGCAGTTCTTC

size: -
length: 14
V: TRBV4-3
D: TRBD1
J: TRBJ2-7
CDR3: CASSQLTGGGEQYF
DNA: TGCGCCAGCAGCCAACTGACAGGGGGAGGCGAGCAGTACTTC

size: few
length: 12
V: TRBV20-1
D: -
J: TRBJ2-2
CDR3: CSARGDTGELFF
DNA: TGCAGTGCTAGAGGGGACACCGGGGAGCTGTTTTTT

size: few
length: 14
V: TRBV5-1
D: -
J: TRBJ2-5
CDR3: CASSLDREQETQYF
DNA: TGCGCCAGCAGCTTGGACAGGGAGCAAGAGACCCAGTACTTC

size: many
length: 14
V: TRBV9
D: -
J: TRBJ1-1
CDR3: CASSGGGENTEAFF
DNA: TGTGCCAGCAGCGGGGGTGGGGAGAACACTGAAGCTTTCTTT

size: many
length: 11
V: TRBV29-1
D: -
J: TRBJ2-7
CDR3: CSVGLLGEQYF
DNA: TGCAGCGTTGGGTTGCTGGGTGAGCAGTACTTC

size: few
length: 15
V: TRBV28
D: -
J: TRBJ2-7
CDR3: CASSLLQGGSYEQYF
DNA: TGTGCCAGCAGTTTGCTGCAGGGGGGCTCCTACGAGCAGTACTTC

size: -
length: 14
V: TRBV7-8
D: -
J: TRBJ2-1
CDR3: CASSQRWSNNEQFF
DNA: TGTGCCAGCAGCCAGAGGTGGAGTAACAATGAGCAGTTCTTC